This TCR beta chain was identified during a study of post-analysis software for immune sequencing data. Study overall: Secondary progressive, relapsing-remitting and progressive-relapsing multiple sclerosis were among the included disease courses.

Built from TCR beta cDNA, the libraries had unique molecular identifiers in them. There were about 1 to 10 million T cells, and around 460,000 cDNA molecules came from them. TCRdb used MiXCR to reprocess the PCR reads, holding one entry per CDR3 protein. Among hundreds of thousands of distinct CDR3 sequences, approximately 50% were seen once, and the ten largest hold 4% to 5.5%. About this clonotype itself: Its antigen is as yet unknown.

Study-wide findings and caveats: About five TRBV segments were more frequent in patients than controls; TRBV5-6, TRBV5-1 and TRBV20-1 belonged to this group. People with multiple sclerosis had a significantly lower normalized Chao1 diversity than controls did.

Looked up from germline, CDR1 is SGHRS and CDR2 is YFSETQ. Trimming removed 5 bases from V and 6 bases from J; junction bases left unmatched: 7. CDR3 length: 13 residues. V and J are TRBV5-1 and TRBJ1-2, with 7 bases that match TRBD1. The specimen was blood. The clonotype originates from a girl between 10 and 17 years old with multiple sclerosis. The CDR3 region has the DNA TGCGCCAGCAGACCTCAGGGGACAGATGGCTACACCTTC. As protein: CASRPQGTDGYTF.